Each of the 30 T cell receptor beta chains below was sequenced from the same sample in a study of cytomegalovirus exposure and HLA in healthy donors. The PCR made use of 60 Vbeta and 13 Jbeta primers. The method was immunoSEQ multiplex PCR; TCRdb's version includes in-frame clones alone and lacks a portion of them. The sample records some 150,000 clones, approximately 80% being singletons. The sequenced sample was PBMCs. These receptors were collected from a man aged 30-40 years in good health and CMV-seropositive.

V usage is TRBV30 and J usage is TRBJ2-7, with 7 bases that match TRBD2. CDR1 and CDR2 (germline): GTSNPN, SVGIG (reference sequence). This CDR3 spans 13 amino acids. Losses at the gene ends were 0 bases for V and 7 bases for J; bases not matched to a gene: 6. The CDR3 here is CAWSVVAGGEQYF. CDR3 DNA: TGTGCCTGGAGTGTCGTAGCGGGTGGAGAGCAGTACTTC.

This clone was recorded only once. The chain uses TRBV5-4 and TRBJ2-4, with D unclear. The CDR3 covers 16 residues. The ends were cut back, 0 bases at V and 2 bases at J, with 12 bases in the middle. Germline assignment: CDR1 SGHNT and CDR2 YYREEE (reference sequence). This CDR3 reads CASSLASGSTKNIQYF. Written as DNA, the CDR3 is TGTGCCAGCAGCTTGGCCTCGGGTAGCACCAAAAACATTCAGTACTTC.

This CDR3 is CASGNWEGPYEQYF. Here the CDR3 DNA reads TGTGCCAGCGGGAACTGGGAGGGGCCCTACGAGCAGTACTTC. V and J are TRBV7-2 and TRBJ2-7; 7 bases match TRBD2. This CDR3 contains 14 residues. Germline CDR1 SGHTA, CDR2 FQGNSA. The trim removed 8 bases at V and 2 bases at J, leaving 9 bases unmatched.

This chain uses TRBV5-1 with TRBJ1-5, with D uncertain. Trimming removed 0 bases at V and 0 bases at J, with 19 bases between. Germline values: CDR1 SGHRS, CDR2 YFSETQ. This CDR3 has 19 amino acids. In nucleotides, the CDR3 is TGCGCCAGCAGCTTGGAGCGGGAGGCAAGTACCTATAGCAATCAGCCCCAGCATTTT. This gives the protein CASSLEREASTYSNQPQHF.

This clone has a handful of counts. V and J are TRBV18 and TRBJ1-2; a weak D match, TRBD1 (6 bases). This CDR3 region has 15 residues. From germline, CDR1 is KGHSH and CDR2 LQKENI. V was trimmed by 1 base and J by 2 bases, leaving 11 bases between them. CDR3 nucleotides: TGTGCCAGCTCACCACAGAACAGGGAGAACTATGGCTACACCTTC. Its translation is CASSPQNRENYGYTF.

V usage is TRBV7-7 and J usage is TRBJ2-1, with 7 bases that match TRBD2. Trimming at V came to 3 bases and at J to 8 bases, leaving 7 bases not matched to a gene. Germline V gives CDR1 SSHAT, CDR2 FNYEAQ (reference sequence). The length of the CDR3 is 14 residues. CDR3 in DNA: TGTGCCAGCAGCTTGGGGGGGGGAAAGGATGAGCAGTTCTTC. Residues: CASSLGGGKDEQFF.

The rearrangement uses TRBV2 and TRBJ2-3; TRBD1 might be the D (6 bases). Trimming stripped 7 bases from V and 3 bases from J, with 8 bases between. The CDR3 contains 12 residues. Germline CDR1 is SNHLY and CDR2 is FYNNEI. The CDR3 nucleotides read TGTGCCAGCAATCAGGGGACAGATACGCAGTATTTT. Its translation is CASNQGTDTQYF.

This rearrangement joins TRBV27 to TRBJ2-7; 9 nucleotides match TRBD1. The CDR3 has 13 amino acids. CDR1 is MNHEY and CDR2 is SMNVEV in the germline V gene (reference sequence). V was pared by 7 bases and J by 4 bases, with 5 bases of the junction left unmatched. CDR3 sequence reads: CASMGQGVYEQYF. The CDR3 nucleotides are TGTGCCAGCATGGGACAGGGAGTGTACGAGCAGTACTTC.

The chain joins TRBV25-1 to TRBJ2-3, with 7 bases identical to TRBD1. Losses at the gene ends were 8 bases for V and 1 base for J; bases not matched to a gene: 6. This CDR3 has 14 amino acids. The V gene's germline CDR1 is MGHDK and CDR2 SYGVNS. CDR3: CASADRDGTDTQYF. In DNA, the CDR3 is TGTGCCAGCGCTGACAGGGACGGCACAGATACGCAGTATTTT.

This clone came up a few times. The rearrangement joins TRBV19 to TRBJ1-2; no clear D. The CDR3 contains 12 residues. The V gene lost 3 bases and the J gene lost 4 bases, with 6 bases spanning the gap. CDR1 is LNHDA, CDR2 SQIVND, per germline (reference sequence). The CDR3 is CASSISGYGYTF. In DNA, the CDR3 is TGTGCCAGTAGTATCTCCGGCTATGGCTACACCTTC.

This chain links TRBV15 with TRBJ2-5; 9 bases map to TRBD2. Trimming cost V 2 bases and J 4 bases; bases outside gene matches: 2. Germline V lookup: CDR1 LNHNV, CDR2 YYDKDF (reference sequence). The CDR3 contains 14 residues. The CDR3 coding sequence is TGTGCCACCAGCAGAAATAGCGGGGGAGAGACCCAGTACTTC. Its protein product is CATSRNSGGETQYF.

The chain is built from TRBV5-1 and TRBJ2-7; maybe TRBD1 (5 bases). Deletions cut 4 bases from V and 2 bases from J, with 13 bases between. This CDR3 is 14 amino acids long. CDR1 and CDR2 from the germline V gene are SGHRS and YFSETQ. The CDR3 loop reads CASSPSTATYEQYF. In DNA, the CDR3 is TGCGCCAGCAGCCCTTCGACAGCTACCTACGAGCAGTACTTC. Using reference TRBV5-1 and TRBJ2-7 for the parts outside the CDR3, the full variable domain is KAGVTQTPRYLIKTRGQQVTLSCSPISGHRSVSWYQQTPGQGLQFLFEYFSETQRNKGNFPGRFSGRQFSNSRSEMNVSTLELGDSALYLCASSPSTATYEQYFGPGTRLTVT.

The rearrangement uses TRBV4-1 and TRBJ2-5; TRBD1 matches 11 bases. The CDR3 spans 16 residues. V was clipped by 4 bases and J by 3 bases; unmatched bases: 7. CDR1 MGHRA and CDR2 YSYEKL come from the germline V gene. CDR3 residues: CASSLYRDRGEETQYF. The CDR3 bases are TGCGCCAGCAGCCTTTACCGGGACAGGGGGGAAGAGACCCAGTACTTC.

This chain links TRBV13 with TRBJ1-1; 11 nucleotides match TRBD1. The junction had 1 base not matched to a gene; V was cut back by 6 bases and J by 1 base. The CDR3 has 14 amino acids. The germline V gene has CDR1 PRHDT and CDR2 FYEKMQ (reference sequence). The CDR3 DNA follows: TGTGCCAGCAGGGGGACAGGGGGGAACACTGAAGCTTTCTTT. It encodes CASRGTGGNTEAFF.

The chain has TRBV11-1 and TRBJ1-1; D unresolved. Trimming took 4 bases from V and 0 from J, leaving 12 bases between them. The CDR3 is 15 residues long. CDR1 is SGHAT and CDR2 is FQDESV in the germline V gene (reference sequence). The CDR3 sequence: CASSSPKLMNTEAFF. In nucleotides, the CDR3 is TGTGCCAGCAGCTCGCCGAAACTGATGAACACTGAAGCTTTCTTT.

This clone has only a few counts. This chain links TRBV5-8 with TRBJ2-7, with 12 bases aligning to TRBD1. J gave up 6 bases and V 3 bases, and 7 bases lay outside the gene matches. Germline values: CDR1 SGHTS, CDR2 YDEGEE. There are 15 residues in the CDR3. The CDR3 nucleotides are TGTGCCAGCAGCTCTCCGGGACAGGGGGCAGTCGAGCAGTACTTC. Protein product: CASSSPGQGAVEQYF.

The V and J genes are TRBV7-9 and TRBJ2-5, with D tentatively TRBD1 (6 bases). The CDR3 has 11 residues. Germline assignment: CDR1 SEHNR and CDR2 FQNEAQ (reference sequence). V lost 1 base and J lost 9, with 6 bases in between. The CDR3 DNA is TGTGCCAGCAGCTTAGAGGGGGCCCAGTACTTC. Its translation is CASSLEGAQYF.

The V call is TRBV27, the J call TRBJ2-2, with 8 positions matching TRBD2. V lost 1 base to trimming and J lost 0 bases; unmatched junction nucleotides: 4. The CDR3 contains 17 residues. Germline-derived CDR1 and CDR2 are MNHEY and SMNVEV (reference sequence). CDR3: CASSLFRGGANTGELFF. The CDR3 region has the DNA TGTGCCAGCAGTTTATTTCGGGGGGGCGCGAACACCGGGGAGCTGTTTTTT.

V usage is TRBV13 and J usage is TRBJ2-1; TRBD2 matches 9 bases. V was clipped by 1 base and J by 4 bases; unmatched bases: 2. Germline CDR1 reads PRHDT; CDR2 reads FYEKMQ (reference sequence). The CDR3 is 15 residues long. Here the CDR3 DNA reads TGTGCCAGCAGCTTAGACACTAGCGGGTACAATGAGCAGTTCTTC. Residues: CASSLDTSGYNEQFF. The full variable domain, in which reference TRBV13 and TRBJ2-1 provide the parts outside the CDR3, is AAGVIQSPRHLIKEKRETATLKCYPIPRHDTVYWYQQGPGQDPQFLISFYEKMQSDKGSIPDRFSAQQFSDYHSELNMSSLELGDSALYFCASSLDTSGYNEQFFGPGTRLTVL.

The chain links TRBV9 to TRBJ1-3, with no clear D. The V gene lost 0 bases and the J gene lost 4 bases, with 11 bases spanning the gap. CDR1 and CDR2 (germline): SGDLS, YYNGEE. The CDR3 runs 15 residues. The CDR3: CASSVGAGSGNTIYF. CDR3 bases: TGTGCCAGCAGCGTAGGGGCGGGGAGCGGAAACACCATATATTTT.

This clone came up once. The V call is TRBV5-1, the J call TRBJ1-6, with D uncertain. Germline V gene lookup returns CDR1 SGHRS and CDR2 YFSETQ. The CDR3 has 14 amino acids. The germline V and J ends were trimmed by 1 base and 5 bases, with 7 bases remaining between them. CDR3 bases: TGCGCCAGCAGCTTGTATTCAGATAATTCACCCCTCCACTTT. Protein sequence: CASSLYSDNSPLHF. Filled out from reference TRBV5-1 and TRBJ1-6, the complete variable domain reads KAGVTQTPRYLIKTRGQQVTLSCSPISGHRSVSWYQQTPGQGLQFLFEYFSETQRNKGNFPGRFSGRQFSNSRSEMNVSTLELGDSALYLCASSLYSDNSPLHFGNGTRLTVT.

This clone was seen only once. V and J are TRBV27 and TRBJ2-7, with D possibly TRBD2 on 7 matching bases. The germline gives CDR1 MNHEY, CDR2 SMNVEV (reference sequence). This CDR3 has 13 amino acids. The V end was cut by 5 bases, the J end by 6 bases, with 14 bases between. The CDR3 loop is CASSIIGGLEQYF. The DNA of the CDR3 is TGTGCCAGCAGTATAATCGGGGGGCTCGAGCAGTACTTC.

The V and J genes are TRBV7-8 and TRBJ2-7; 7 bases are a match to TRBD2. The CDR3 runs to 14 residues. The J segment lost 2 bases and the V segment lost 1 base, leaving 2 bases of the junction unmatched. The V gene's germline CDR1 is SGHVS and CDR2 FQNEAQ. CDR3 sequence reads: CASSLDGGTYEQYF. The CDR3 DNA is TGTGCCAGCAGCTTAGACGGGGGGACCTACGAGCAGTACTTC.

This sequence joins TRBV5-4 and TRBJ2-7, with no clear D. The V gene lost 4 bases and the J gene lost 3 bases, with 11 bases spanning the gap. CDR1 and CDR2 from the germline V gene are SGHNT and YYREEE (reference sequence). The CDR3 has 13 residues. The CDR3 sequence: CASSITSGYEQYF. The CDR3, as DNA: TGTGCCAGCAGCATCACAAGTGGCTACGAGCAGTACTTC.

This chain links TRBV18 with TRBJ1-2, with D unresolved. The germline CDR1 and CDR2 sequences are KGHSH and LQKENI. The CDR3 totals 14 residues. V lost 2 bases, J lost 7 bases, and 14 bases lay in between. The DNA for the CDR3 is TGTGCCAGCTCACCATCCGAGGGAGTTGGTGGCTACACCTTC. Translated, it gives CASSPSEGVGGYTF.

The chain links TRBV19 to TRBJ1-6, with no clear D. V dropped 3 bases and J dropped 7 bases, with 16 bases sitting between them. The CDR3 loop spans 16 amino acids. CDR1 LNHDA and CDR2 SQIVND come from the germline V gene (reference sequence). Here the CDR3 DNA reads TGTGCCAGTAGTATTGCCTCCCAGGTATCGAATTCACCCCTCCACTTT. It translates to CASSIASQVSNSPLHF.

The chain links TRBV29-1 to TRBJ2-1; 8 bases match TRBD2. The trim removed 2 bases at V and 9 bases at J, leaving 9 bases unmatched. The V gene's germline CDR1 is SQVTM and CDR2 ANQGSEA. The CDR3 runs 14 residues. The CDR3 spells CSVETGGASGEQFF. CDR3 in DNA: TGCAGCGTTGAAACCGGGGGGGCCTCGGGTGAGCAGTTCTTC.

The chain couples TRBV5-1 to TRBJ2-5; 8 nucleotides match TRBD1. The J segment lost 2 bases and the V segment lost 0 bases, leaving 3 bases of the junction unmatched. The CDR3 is 15 residues long. Looked up from germline, CDR1 is SGHRS and CDR2 is YFSETQ. The CDR3 DNA reads TGCGCCAGCAGCTTGGATGGGACAGGACAAGAGACCCAGTACTTC. Protein sequence: CASSLDGTGQETQYF.

V and J are TRBV5-5 and TRBJ2-1, with D perhaps TRBD1 (5 bases). Germline-derived CDR1 and CDR2 are SGHKS and YYEKEE (reference sequence). The CDR3 loop spans 14 amino acids. Trimming took 4 bases from V and 0 from J, leaving 8 bases between them. In nucleotides, the CDR3 is TGTGCCAGCAGCCCGGACAACTCCTACAATGAGCAGTTCTTC. It encodes CASSPDNSYNEQFF. Based on the CDR3 plus reference TRBV5-5 and TRBJ2-1, the full variable domain is DAGVTQSPTHLIKTRGQQVTLRCSPISGHKSVSWYQQVLGQGPQFIFQYYEKEERGRGNFPDRFSARQFPNYSSELNVNALLLGDSALYLCASSPDNSYNEQFFGPGTRLTVL.

This clone was observed a few times. The chain employs TRBV2 and TRBJ2-7; unclear D gene. V lost 5 bases, J lost 12 bases, and 14 bases lay in between. The CDR3 contains 11 residues. Germline CDR1 reads SNHLY; CDR2 reads FYNNEI. CDR3 DNA sequence: TGTGCCAGCAGTTTGGCGGATCTACGGTACTTC. Protein: CASSLADLRYF.